This paragraph covers one T cell receptor (beta chain) sequence. The sample belongs to a study of blood T cell repertoires in COVID-19. Study-level information: Samples representing acute and convalescent COVID-19 were sourced from the United States, Italy and Spain. PBMCs, B-cell-depleted T cells, or T cells were the source of the cDNA or gDNA that made up the material.

As handled by the study authors: The assay estimated nucleated cells by amplifying reference gene primers. Sequencing was performed with immunoSEQ multiplex PCR; in TCRdb, only in-frame clones are kept and a portion is missing. V and J calls and clone size are given by that table; D and trimming were obtained from the DNA. The top ten hold under 55% of the sample, which has tens of thousands of clones, approximately 80% seen once. From germline, CDR1 is MNHEY and CDR2 SVGAGI. The V gene lost 7 bases and the J gene lost 4 bases, with 10 bases spanning the gap. The CDR3 sequence is 12 residues long. The rearrangement links TRBV6-5 to TRBJ2-5, with a possible D match to TRBD2 (6 bases). Sequenced: peripheral blood. This clonotype was sampled from a human donor in a cohort sampled during active COVID-19. The CDR3 sequence: CASTPEGETQYF. CDR3 in DNA: TGTGCCAGCACCCCGGAGGGAGAGACCCAGTACTTC.